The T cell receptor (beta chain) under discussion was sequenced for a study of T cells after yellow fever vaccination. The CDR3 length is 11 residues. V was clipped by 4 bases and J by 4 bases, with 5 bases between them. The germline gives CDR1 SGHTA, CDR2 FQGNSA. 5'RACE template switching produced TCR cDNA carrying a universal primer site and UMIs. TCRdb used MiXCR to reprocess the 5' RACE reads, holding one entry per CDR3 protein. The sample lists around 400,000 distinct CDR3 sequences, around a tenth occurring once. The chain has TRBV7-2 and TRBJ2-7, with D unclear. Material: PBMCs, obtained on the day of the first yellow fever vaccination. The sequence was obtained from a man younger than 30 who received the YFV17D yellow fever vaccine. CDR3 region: CASSSHYEQYF. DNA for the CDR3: TGTGCCAGCAGCTCACATTACGAGCAGTACTTC.